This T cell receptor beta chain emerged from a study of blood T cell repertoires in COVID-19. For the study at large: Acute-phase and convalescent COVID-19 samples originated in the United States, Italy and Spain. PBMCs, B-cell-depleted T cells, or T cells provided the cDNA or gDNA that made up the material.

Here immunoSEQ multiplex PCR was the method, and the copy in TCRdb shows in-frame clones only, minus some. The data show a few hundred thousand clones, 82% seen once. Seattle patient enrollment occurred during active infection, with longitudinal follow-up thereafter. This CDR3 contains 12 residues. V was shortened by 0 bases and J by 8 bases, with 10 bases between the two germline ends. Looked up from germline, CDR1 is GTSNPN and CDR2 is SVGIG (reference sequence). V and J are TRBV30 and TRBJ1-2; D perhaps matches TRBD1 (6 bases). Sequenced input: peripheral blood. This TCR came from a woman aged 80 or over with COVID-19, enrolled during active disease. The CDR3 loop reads CAWSVGGLGYTF. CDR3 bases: TGTGCCTGGAGTGTAGGGGGATTGGGCTACACCTTC. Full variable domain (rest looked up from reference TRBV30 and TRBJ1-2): SQTIHQWPATLVQPVGSPLSLECTVEGTSNPNLYWYRQAAGRGLQLLFYSVGIGQISSEVPQNLSASRPQDRQFILSSKKLLLSDSGFYLCAWSVGGLGYTFGSGTRLTVV.